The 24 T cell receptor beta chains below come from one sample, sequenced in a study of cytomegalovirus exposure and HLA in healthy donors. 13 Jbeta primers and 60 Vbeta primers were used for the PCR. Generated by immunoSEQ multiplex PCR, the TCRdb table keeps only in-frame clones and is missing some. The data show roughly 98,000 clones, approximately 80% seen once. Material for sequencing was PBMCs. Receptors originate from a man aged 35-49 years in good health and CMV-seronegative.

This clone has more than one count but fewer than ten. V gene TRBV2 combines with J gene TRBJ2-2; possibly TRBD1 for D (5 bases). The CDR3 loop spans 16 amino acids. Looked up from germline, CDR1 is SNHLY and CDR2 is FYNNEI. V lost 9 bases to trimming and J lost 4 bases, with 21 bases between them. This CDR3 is CASTPEGALSTGELFF. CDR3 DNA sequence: TGTGCCAGTACCCCGGAAGGGGCGCTTAGCACCGGGGAGCTGTTTTTT.

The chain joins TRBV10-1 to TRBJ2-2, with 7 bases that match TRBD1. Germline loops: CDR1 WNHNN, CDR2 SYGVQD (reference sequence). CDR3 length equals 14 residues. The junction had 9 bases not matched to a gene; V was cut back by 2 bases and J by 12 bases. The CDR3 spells CASSETNRQGKLFF. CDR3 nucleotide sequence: TGCGCCAGCAGTGAGACTAACCGACAGGGAAAGCTGTTTTTT.

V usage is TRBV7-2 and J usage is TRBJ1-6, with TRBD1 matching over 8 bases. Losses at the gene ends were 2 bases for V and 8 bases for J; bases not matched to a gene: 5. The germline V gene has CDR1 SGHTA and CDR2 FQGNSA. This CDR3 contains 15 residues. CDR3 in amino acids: CASSLSTGEDSPLHF. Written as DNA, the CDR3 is TGTGCCAGCAGCTTATCGACAGGGGAGGATTCACCCCTCCACTTT.

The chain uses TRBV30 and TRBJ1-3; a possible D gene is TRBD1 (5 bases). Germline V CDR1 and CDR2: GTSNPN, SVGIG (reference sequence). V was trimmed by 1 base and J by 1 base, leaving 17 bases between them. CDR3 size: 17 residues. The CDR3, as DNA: TGTGCCTGGAGTGGGCTGTATCGGGGGTATTCTGGAAACACCATATATTTT. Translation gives CAWSGLYRGYSGNTIYF. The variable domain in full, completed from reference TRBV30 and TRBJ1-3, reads SQTIHQWPATLVQPVGSPLSLECTVEGTSNPNLYWYRQAAGRGLQLLFYSVGIGQISSEVPQNLSASRPQDRQFILSSKKLLLSDSGFYLCAWSGLYRGYSGNTIYFGEGSWLTVV.

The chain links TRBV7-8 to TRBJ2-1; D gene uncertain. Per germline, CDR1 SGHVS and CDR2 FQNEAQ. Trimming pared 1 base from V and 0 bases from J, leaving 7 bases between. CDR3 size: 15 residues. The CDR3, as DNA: TGTGCCAGCAGCTTAGACGGTTACTCCTACAATGAGCAGTTCTTC. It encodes CASSLDGYSYNEQFF.

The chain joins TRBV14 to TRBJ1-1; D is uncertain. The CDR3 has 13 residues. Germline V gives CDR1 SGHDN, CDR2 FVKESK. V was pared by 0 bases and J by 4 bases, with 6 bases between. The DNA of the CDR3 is TGTGCCAGCAGCCAAGAGGCAGGCACTGAAGCTTTCTTT. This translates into CASSQEAGTEAFF.

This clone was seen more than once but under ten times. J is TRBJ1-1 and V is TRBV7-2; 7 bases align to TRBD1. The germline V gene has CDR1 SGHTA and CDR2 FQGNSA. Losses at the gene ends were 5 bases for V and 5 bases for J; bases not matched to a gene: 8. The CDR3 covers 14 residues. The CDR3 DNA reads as TGTGCCAGCAGCCAAGACAGGGTAGTAACTGAAGCTTTCTTT. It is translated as CASSQDRVVTEAFF.

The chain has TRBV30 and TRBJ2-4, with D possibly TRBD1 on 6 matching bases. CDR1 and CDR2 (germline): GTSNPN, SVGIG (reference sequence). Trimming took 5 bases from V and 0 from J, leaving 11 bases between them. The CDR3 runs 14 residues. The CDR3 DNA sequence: TGTGCCTGGGACAGGCTTGTAGCCAAAAACATTCAGTACTTC. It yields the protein CAWDRLVAKNIQYF.

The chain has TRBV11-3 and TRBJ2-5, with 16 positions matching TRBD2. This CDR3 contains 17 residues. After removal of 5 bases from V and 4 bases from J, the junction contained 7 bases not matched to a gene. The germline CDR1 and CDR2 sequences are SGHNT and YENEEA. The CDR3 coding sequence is TGTGCCAGCAGCCTGGGACTAGCGGGAGGGCCGCGAGAGACCCAGTACTTC. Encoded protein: CASSLGLAGGPRETQYF.

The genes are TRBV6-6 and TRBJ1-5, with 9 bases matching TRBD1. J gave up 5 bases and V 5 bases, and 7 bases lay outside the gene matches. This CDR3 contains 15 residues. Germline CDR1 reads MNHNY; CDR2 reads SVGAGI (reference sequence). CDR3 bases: TGTGCCAGCAGTGGAGGGACAGGGAAAGATCAGCCCCAGCATTTT. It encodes CASSGGTGKDQPQHF.

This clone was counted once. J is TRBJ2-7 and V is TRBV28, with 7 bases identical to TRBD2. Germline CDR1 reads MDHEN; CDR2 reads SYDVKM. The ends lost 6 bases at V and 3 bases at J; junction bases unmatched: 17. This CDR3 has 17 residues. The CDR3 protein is CASRLGAGAKPNYEQYF. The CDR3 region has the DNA TGTGCCAGCAGACTAGGGGCGGGAGCCAAGCCCAACTACGAGCAGTACTTC.

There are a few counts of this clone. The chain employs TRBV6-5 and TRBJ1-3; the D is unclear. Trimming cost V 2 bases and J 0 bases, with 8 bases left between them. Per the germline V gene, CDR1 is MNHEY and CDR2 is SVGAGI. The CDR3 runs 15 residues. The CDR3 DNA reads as TGTGCCAGCAGTTACCAGATCAACTCTGGAAACACCATATATTTT. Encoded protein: CASSYQINSGNTIYF.

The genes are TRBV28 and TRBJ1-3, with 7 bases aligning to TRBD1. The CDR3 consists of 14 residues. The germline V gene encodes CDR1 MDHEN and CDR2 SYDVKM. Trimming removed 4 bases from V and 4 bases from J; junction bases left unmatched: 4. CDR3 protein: CASSSPTGGNTIYF. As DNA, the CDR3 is TGTGCCAGCAGTTCTCCGACAGGGGGAAACACCATATATTTT.

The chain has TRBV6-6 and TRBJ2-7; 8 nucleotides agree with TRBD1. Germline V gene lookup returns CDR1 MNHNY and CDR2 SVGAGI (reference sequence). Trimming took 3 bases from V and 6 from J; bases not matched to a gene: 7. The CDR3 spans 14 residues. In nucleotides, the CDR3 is TGTGCCAGCAGTTATGACAGGGGTGCAACCGAGCAGTACTTC. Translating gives CASSYDRGATEQYF.

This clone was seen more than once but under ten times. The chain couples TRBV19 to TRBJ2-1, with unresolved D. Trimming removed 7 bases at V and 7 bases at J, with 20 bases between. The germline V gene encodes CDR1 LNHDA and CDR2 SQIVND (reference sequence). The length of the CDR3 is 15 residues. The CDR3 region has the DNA TGTGCCAGTACGGCCCGGCGGTCTTCTATGAATGAGCAGTTCTTC. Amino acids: CASTARRSSMNEQFF.

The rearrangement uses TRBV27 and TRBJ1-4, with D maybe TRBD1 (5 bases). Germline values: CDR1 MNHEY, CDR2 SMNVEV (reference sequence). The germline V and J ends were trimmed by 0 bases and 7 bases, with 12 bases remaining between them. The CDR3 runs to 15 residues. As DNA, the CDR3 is TGTGCCAGCAGTTTATCGATACCGGGGGGTGAAAAACTGTTTTTT. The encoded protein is CASSLSIPGGEKLFF.

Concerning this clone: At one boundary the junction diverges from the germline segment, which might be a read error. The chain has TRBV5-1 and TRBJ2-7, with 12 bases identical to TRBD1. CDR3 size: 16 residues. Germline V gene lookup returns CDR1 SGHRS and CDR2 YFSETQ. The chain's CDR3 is CASSWGPGQGAYERYF. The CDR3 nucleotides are TGCGCCAGCAGCTGGGGCCCGGGACAGGGGGCCTACGAGCGGTACTTC.

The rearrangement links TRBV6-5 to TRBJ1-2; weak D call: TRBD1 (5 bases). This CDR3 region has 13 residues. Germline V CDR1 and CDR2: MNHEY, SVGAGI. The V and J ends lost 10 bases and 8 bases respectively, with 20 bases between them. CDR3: CATQAPGKSGYTF. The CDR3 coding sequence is TGTGCCACCCAAGCTCCAGGGAAGAGCGGCTACACCTTC.

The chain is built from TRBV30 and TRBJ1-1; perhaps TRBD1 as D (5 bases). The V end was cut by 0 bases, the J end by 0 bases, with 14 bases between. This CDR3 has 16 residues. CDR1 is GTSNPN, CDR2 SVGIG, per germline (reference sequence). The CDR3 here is CAWSVLGGGLNTEAFF. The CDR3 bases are TGTGCCTGGAGTGTACTCGGGGGGGGGTTGAACACTGAAGCTTTCTTT.

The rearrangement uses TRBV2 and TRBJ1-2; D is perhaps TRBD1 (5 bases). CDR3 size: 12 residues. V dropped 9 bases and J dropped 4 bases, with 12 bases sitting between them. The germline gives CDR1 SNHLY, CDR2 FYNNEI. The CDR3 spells CASAWGGYGYTF. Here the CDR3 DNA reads TGTGCCAGTGCGTGGGGGGGCTATGGCTACACCTTC.

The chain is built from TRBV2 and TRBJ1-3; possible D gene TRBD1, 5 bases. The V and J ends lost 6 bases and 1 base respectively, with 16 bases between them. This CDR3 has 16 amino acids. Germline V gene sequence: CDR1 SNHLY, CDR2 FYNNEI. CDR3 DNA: TGTGCCAGCAGCAACCGCGGGGGTGCATCTGGAAACACCATATATTTT. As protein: CASSNRGGASGNTIYF.

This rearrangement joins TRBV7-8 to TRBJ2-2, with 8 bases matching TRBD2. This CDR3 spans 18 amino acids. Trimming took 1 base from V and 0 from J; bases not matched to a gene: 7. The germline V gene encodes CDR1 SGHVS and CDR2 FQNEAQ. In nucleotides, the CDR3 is TGTGCCAGCAGCTTAGTGCCGACGGGGGGGGCGAACACCGGGGAGCTGTTTTTT. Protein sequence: CASSLVPTGGANTGELFF.

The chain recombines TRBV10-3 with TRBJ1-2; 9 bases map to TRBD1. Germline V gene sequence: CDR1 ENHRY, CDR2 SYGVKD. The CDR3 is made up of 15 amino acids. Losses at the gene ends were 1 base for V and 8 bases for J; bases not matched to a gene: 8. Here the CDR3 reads CAISELGQGQIGYTF. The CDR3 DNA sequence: TGTGCCATCAGTGAGTTGGGACAGGGTCAAATCGGCTACACCTTC.

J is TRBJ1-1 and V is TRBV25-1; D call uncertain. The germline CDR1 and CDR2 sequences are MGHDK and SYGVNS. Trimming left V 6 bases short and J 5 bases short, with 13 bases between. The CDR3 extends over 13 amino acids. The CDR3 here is CASSGLGKTEAFF. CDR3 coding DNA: TGTGCCAGCAGCGGGTTGGGTAAGACTGAAGCTTTCTTT. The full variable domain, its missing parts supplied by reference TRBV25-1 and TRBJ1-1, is EADIYQTPRYLVIGTGKKITLECSQTMGHDKMYWYQQDPGMELHLIHYSYGVNSTEKGDLSSESTVSRIRTEHFPLTLESARPSHTSQYLCASSGLGKTEAFFGQGTRLTVV.